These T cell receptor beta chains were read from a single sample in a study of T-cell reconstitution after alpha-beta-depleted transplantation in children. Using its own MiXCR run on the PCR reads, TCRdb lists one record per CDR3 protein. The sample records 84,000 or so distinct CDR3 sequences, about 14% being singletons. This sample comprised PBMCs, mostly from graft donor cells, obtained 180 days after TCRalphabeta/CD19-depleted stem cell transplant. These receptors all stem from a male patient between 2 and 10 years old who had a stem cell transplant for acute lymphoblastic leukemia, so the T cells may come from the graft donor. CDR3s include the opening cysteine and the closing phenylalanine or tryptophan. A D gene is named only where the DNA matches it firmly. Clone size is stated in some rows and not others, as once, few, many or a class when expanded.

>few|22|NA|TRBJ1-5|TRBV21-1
CASSKRLGHGPLALYSNQPQHF
TGTGCCAGCAGCAAACGTTTGGGCCATGGCCCCCTCGCCCTATATAGCAATCAGCCCCAGCATTTT
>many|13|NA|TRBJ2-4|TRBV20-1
CSARGQGQNIQYF
TGCAGTGCTAGAGGGCAGGGACAAAACATTCAGTACTTC
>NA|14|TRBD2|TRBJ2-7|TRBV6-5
CASSYSGGRNEQYF
TGTGCCAGCAGTTACTCGGGGGGGAGGAACGAGCAGTACTTC
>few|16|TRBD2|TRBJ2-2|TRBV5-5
CASSLGLADNTGELFF
TGTGCCAGCAGCCTGGGACTAGCGGACAACACCGGGGAGCTGTTTTTT
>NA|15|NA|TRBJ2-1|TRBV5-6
CASRQDLLASDEQFF
TGTGCCAGCAGGCAAGATTTACTAGCATCCGATGAGCAGTTCTTC
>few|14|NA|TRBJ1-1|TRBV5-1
CASRSGLAGTEAFF
TGCGCCAGCAGGTCTGGACTGGCGGGGACTGAAGCTTTCTTT
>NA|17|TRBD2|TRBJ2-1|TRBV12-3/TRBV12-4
CASSLDSSGGPYNEQFF
TGTGCCAGCAGTTTAGACTCTAGCGGGGGACCTTACAATGAGCAGTTCTTC
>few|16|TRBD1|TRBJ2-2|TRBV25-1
CASRDKDRVYTGELFF
TGTGCCAGCAGAGACAAGGACAGGGTATATACCGGGGAGCTGTTTTTT
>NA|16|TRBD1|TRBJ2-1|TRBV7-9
CASSLGTGVNINEQFF
TGTGCCAGCAGCTTAGGGACAGGGGTCAACATCAATGAGCAGTTCTTC
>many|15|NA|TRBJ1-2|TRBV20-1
CSARDHWGSNYGYTF
TGCAGTGCTAGAGACCACTGGGGGTCTAACTATGGCTACACCTTC
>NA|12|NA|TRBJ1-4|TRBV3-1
CASSLGGARGVF
TGTGCCAGCAGCCTCGGCGGGGCAAGAGGGGTTTTT
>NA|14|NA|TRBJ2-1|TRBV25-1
CASSEYIVNNEQFF
TGTGCCAGCAGTGAATATATCGTGAACAATGAGCAGTTCTTC
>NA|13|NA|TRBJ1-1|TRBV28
CASSFQKYSEAFF
TGTGCCAGCAGTTTCCAGAAGTACTCTGAAGCTTTCTTT
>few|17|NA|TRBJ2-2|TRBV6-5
CASSYSFGVLNTGELFF
TGTGCCAGCAGTTACTCGTTCGGGGTCCTGAACACCGGGGAGCTGTTTTTT
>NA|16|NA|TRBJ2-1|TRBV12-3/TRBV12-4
CASSLRGGGAYNEQFF
TGTGCCAGCAGTTTACGGGGCGGCGGGGCCTACAATGAGCAGTTCTTC
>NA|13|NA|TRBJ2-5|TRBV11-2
CASSLETGETQYF
TGTGCCAGCAGCTTAGAGACGGGGGAGACCCAGTACTTC